What follows is one TCR beta chain and its context. This sample is part of a study of identifying expanded T cells in peripheral blood. Trimming took 4 bases from V and 2 from J, leaving 17 bases between them. Germline lookup yields CDR1 SGDLS and CDR2 YYNGEE. This CDR3 has 16 residues. Libraries were prepared by immunoSEQ multiplex PCR; TCRdb keeps only in-frame clonotypes and omits some of them. In the table there are about 130,000 clones, 75% to 90% of which are singletons. This rearrangement joins TRBV9 to TRBJ2-3; D uncertain. The origin of this receptor is a person aged 18 to 70 in good health. Sequenced: blood. CDR3 sequence: CASSPGLQLPTDTQYF. DNA for the CDR3: TGTGCCAGCAGCCCTGGGCTTCAACTCCCCACAGATACGCAGTATTTT.